This TCR beta chain is drawn from a study of blood T cell repertoires in COVID-19 (dated by TCRdb to the early 2020s). About the investigation overall: Samples from collaborators originated in the United States, Italy and Spain and spanned both the acute and convalescent phases of COVID-19. The material from the prospective study consisted of cDNA or gDNA derived from T cells, B-cell-depleted T cells, or PBMCs. The repertoires were released in a freely available public database meant as a resource for research on the immune response to SARS-CoV-2. Subjects who had been exposed to COVID-19, were actively infected with it, or had recovered from it provided the deeply sampled blood TCRbeta repertoires that made up the dataset. The sample metadata nearly always contained a de-identified subject ID, COVID-19 status, age in years and sex. The samples were drawn from two sources: the first 160 participants of the ongoing ImmuneRACE study, and 950 to 1,500 subjects contributed by 6 global collaborators. HLA class I and class II types, where available, came from metadata supplied by the sample provider rather than from assay-based typing. Points the paper makes about the study in general: Clinical and demographic metadata were provided uncurated, with the amount varying by source and participant.

The collaborating institutions used their own protocols to collect whole blood in K2EDTA tubes. For TCRbeta analysis, collaborators shipped samples in one of three forms: frozen whole blood, isolated PBMCs, or DNA extracted from either of those sample types. Comment on this clone: Which antigen it targets is not known. One base away there is no much larger clone; base qualities are not given.

The germline V gene specifies LGHNA as CDR1 and YSLEER as CDR2. CDR3 length: 14 amino acids, cysteine to phenylalanine. Only the CDR3 DNA is retained, 42 bases long and in frame from the first base. Trimming costs V 1 base and J 0 bases, and their ends lie 4 bases apart. TCRbeta CDR3 regions were amplified from genomic DNA using the immunoSEQ Assay, a bias-controlled multiplex PCR. On the study's bioinformatics: The number of nucleated cells in each sample was estimated by amplification of reference gene primers within the assay. Sequence reads were collapsed and filtered to measure the absolute abundance of every unique TCRbeta CDR3 rearrangement. For each sample, productive Simpson clonality was calculated by taking the square root of Simpson's diversity index across productive rearrangements. Sourced from immuneACCESS, this table was stored by TCRdb with only in-frame sequences that have V and J called. A share of the clones is absent; for the studies checked, an unresolved V gene accounts for under half, and the remainder has no known explanation. The V and J calls and the clone size are those of that table, but D and trimming were determined from the DNA. Counted in this sample were some 83,000 clones; less than 80% of them appeared once. The ten largest clonotypes hold 13% to 15% of the sample.

The sample consisted of peripheral blood. The TCR comes from a woman over 75 with acute or convalescent COVID-19. The sequence links TRBV4-3 to TRBJ1-5; there is no confident call for the D gene. The DNA reads as follows: TGCGCCAGCAGCCAAGTCTATAGCAATCAGCCCCAGCATTTT. Translated, this gives CASSQVYSNQPQHF.